The following is a T cell receptor beta chain sequence with its context. V trimming: 9 bases; J trimming: 2 bases; junction bases outside the gene matches: 6. The germline V gene has CDR1 MNHEY and CDR2 SVGAGI. This CDR3 is 14 amino acids long. This specimen belongs to a study of human T cells and chemical hapten exposure. For the study at large: Alopecia areata, totalis or universalis was found in mostly female patients.

In the authors' workflow: Per sample, the median was about 88,000 TCRs, with values from about 24,000 to 680,000. MiXCR was run by TCRdb on the RACE reads, yielding one entry per CDR3 protein. TCRdb assigned the V and J calls; the authors' analysis was not used. The data show a few hundred thousand distinct CDR3 sequences, more than 5% seen once. Indicated time point: patch test 2, 6 weeks after DPC sensitization. Treatment given: therapeutic diphenylcyclopropenone sensitization with weekly scalp DPC. V and J are TRBV6-5 and TRBJ2-1; 8 bases are shared with TRBD2. The receptor was derived from a woman aged 18-35 years with alopecia areata. Some clones in this sample may be carry-over from other donors' samples. The specimen comprised whole blood, sampled in connection with sensitization to the hapten diphenylcyclopropenone (DPC). The CDR3 DNA reads as TGTGCCAGTTACGGGGGGGCGGCCTACAATGAGCAGTTCTTC. Its protein is CASYGGAAYNEQFF.